This is a list of T cell receptor beta chains from one sample in a study of blood T cell repertoires in COVID-19. Here immunoSEQ multiplex PCR was the method, and the copy in TCRdb shows in-frame clones only, minus some. The sample has 45,000 to 55,000 clones, roughly 83% seen once; the top ten hold around 4.5%. Input material: peripheral blood. The source of these receptors is a man aged 45-65 years with active COVID-19. The CDR3 runs from the conserved cysteine through the conserved F or W. Each record gives: clone size, J gene, D gene, V gene, CDR3 protein, CDR3 DNA. D genes are given only for firm matches. The size field is filled for only some rows; it gives once, few, many or a size class.

abundance: few
j_gene: TRBJ1-1
d_gene: -
v_gene: TRBV5-1
CDR3aa: CASTTYTGDAFF
CDR3nt: TGCGCCAGCACAACCTATACGGGAGATGCTTTCTTT

abundance: -
j_gene: TRBJ2-5
d_gene: -
v_gene: TRBV12-3/TRBV12-4
CDR3aa: CATTRQVQETQYF
CDR3nt: TGTGCCACCACACGTCAGGTCCAAGAGACCCAGTACTTC

abundance: -
j_gene: TRBJ1-4
d_gene: TRBD1
v_gene: TRBV5-6
CDR3aa: CASSSGQNEKLFF
CDR3nt: TGTGCCAGCAGCTCGGGACAGAATGAAAAACTGTTTTTT

abundance: -
j_gene: TRBJ2-3
d_gene: -
v_gene: TRBV29-1
CDR3aa: CSVGQPNTDTQYF
CDR3nt: TGCAGCGTTGGACAACCTAACACAGATACGCAGTATTTT

abundance: -
j_gene: TRBJ2-7
d_gene: TRBD1
v_gene: TRBV3-1/TRBV3-2
CDR3aa: CASSLTGDVMYEQYF
CDR3nt: TGTGCCAGCAGCTTGACAGGGGACGTAATGTACGAGCAGTACTTC

abundance: -
j_gene: TRBJ2-7
d_gene: -
v_gene: TRBV3-1/TRBV3-2
CDR3aa: CASSQVASEQYF
CDR3nt: TGTGCCAGCAGCCAAGTAGCGAGCGAGCAGTACTTC

abundance: -
j_gene: TRBJ1-3
d_gene: -
v_gene: TRBV5-4
CDR3aa: CASSFPGTGNTIYF
CDR3nt: TGTGCCAGCAGCTTTCCAGGGACTGGAAACACCATATATTTT

abundance: -
j_gene: TRBJ2-2
d_gene: -
v_gene: TRBV4-3
CDR3aa: CASSQQRNTGELFF
CDR3nt: TGCGCCAGCAGCCAACAGCGGAACACCGGGGAGCTGTTTTTT

abundance: -
j_gene: TRBJ2-7
d_gene: -
v_gene: TRBV28
CDR3aa: CARSLWTGQPFYEQYF
CDR3nt: TGTGCCAGAAGTTTATGGACTGGACAGCCCTTCTACGAGCAGTACTTC

abundance: -
j_gene: TRBJ2-7
d_gene: TRBD2
v_gene: TRBV7-2
CDR3aa: CASSLSGGAGEQYF
CDR3nt: TGTGCCAGCAGCTTGAGCGGGGGGGCGGGCGAGCAGTACTTC

abundance: -
j_gene: TRBJ1-4
d_gene: -
v_gene: TRBV9
CDR3aa: CASPWGLLRVTNEKLFF
CDR3nt: TGTGCCAGCCCGTGGGGCCTACTCCGCGTGACTAATGAAAAACTGTTTTTT

abundance: -
j_gene: TRBJ1-3
d_gene: -
v_gene: TRBV2
CDR3aa: CASSRGVIGNTIYF
CDR3nt: TGTGCCAGCAGTCGGGGGGTTATTGGAAACACCATATATTTT

abundance: -
j_gene: TRBJ2-2
d_gene: -
v_gene: TRBV27
CDR3aa: CASRPEGSGDTGELFF
CDR3nt: TGTGCCAGCCGCCCGGAGGGTAGCGGCGACACCGGGGAGCTGTTTTTT

abundance: -
j_gene: TRBJ2-3
d_gene: -
v_gene: TRBV2
CDR3aa: CASSEYGSTDTQYF
CDR3nt: TGTGCCAGCAGTGAGTATGGCAGCACAGATACGCAGTATTTT

abundance: -
j_gene: TRBJ1-2
d_gene: -
v_gene: TRBV19
CDR3aa: CASSMRSRGGYTF
CDR3nt: TGTGCCAGTAGTATGCGGTCTAGGGGCGGCTACACCTTC

abundance: -
j_gene: TRBJ2-7
d_gene: -
v_gene: TRBV5-1
CDR3aa: CASSLEVGVAYEQYF
CDR3nt: TGCGCCAGCAGCTTGGAAGTAGGGGTAGCCTACGAGCAGTACTTC

abundance: few
j_gene: TRBJ1-6
d_gene: TRBD1
v_gene: TRBV5-1
CDR3aa: CASSLLGQGNSPLHF
CDR3nt: TGCGCCAGCAGCTTGTTGGGACAGGGTAATTCACCCCTCCACTTT

abundance: -
j_gene: TRBJ1-4
d_gene: -
v_gene: TRBV7-9
CDR3aa: CASSLRMGTGSTTNEKLFF
CDR3nt: TGTGCCAGCAGCTTACGGATGGGAACAGGTTCAACAACTAATGAAAAACTGTTTTTT

abundance: -
j_gene: TRBJ2-7
d_gene: -
v_gene: TRBV20-1
CDR3aa: CSASWQSPYEQYF
CDR3nt: TGCAGTGCTAGTTGGCAATCGCCTTACGAGCAGTACTTC

abundance: few
j_gene: TRBJ2-1
d_gene: -
v_gene: TRBV18
CDR3aa: CASSPQGVEQFF
CDR3nt: TGTGCCAGCTCACCACAGGGGGTTGAGCAGTTCTTC

abundance: -
j_gene: TRBJ2-7
d_gene: TRBD2
v_gene: TRBV18
CDR3aa: CASHTGTSSNEQYF
CDR3nt: TGTGCCAGTCACACCGGGACTAGTTCGAACGAGCAGTACTTC

abundance: -
j_gene: TRBJ2-2
d_gene: -
v_gene: TRBV5-4
CDR3aa: CASSSNPGTVSFGELFF
CDR3nt: TGTGCCAGCAGCTCCAACCCCGGGACTGTCAGCTTCGGGGAGCTGTTTTTT

abundance: -
j_gene: TRBJ2-2
d_gene: -
v_gene: TRBV6-5
CDR3aa: CASSIGRGPGELFF
CDR3nt: TGTGCCAGCAGCATAGGGCGGGGGCCCGGGGAGCTGTTTTTT

abundance: -
j_gene: TRBJ2-7
d_gene: -
v_gene: TRBV14
CDR3aa: CASSLGGSTSYEQYF
CDR3nt: TGTGCCAGCAGCCTAGGCGGCTCCACCTCCTACGAGCAGTACTTC

abundance: -
j_gene: TRBJ1-3
d_gene: -
v_gene: TRBV18
CDR3aa: CASSPTSSGNTIYF
CDR3nt: TGTGCCAGCTCACCAACATCCTCTGGAAACACCATATATTTT

abundance: few
j_gene: TRBJ1-1
d_gene: -
v_gene: TRBV19
CDR3aa: CASSIGAGPVNTEAFF
CDR3nt: TGTGCCAGTAGTATAGGGGCCGGTCCGGTGAACACTGAAGCTTTCTTT

abundance: -
j_gene: TRBJ2-3
d_gene: -
v_gene: TRBV11-2
CDR3aa: CASSQGGGTDTQYF
CDR3nt: TGTGCCAGCAGCCAGGGCGGTGGCACAGATACGCAGTATTTT

abundance: -
j_gene: TRBJ1-2
d_gene: TRBD1
v_gene: TRBV29-1
CDR3aa: CSVGGQGGGYTF
CDR3nt: TGCAGCGTTGGCGGACAGGGGGGTGGCTACACCTTC